Presented here are 6 T cell receptor beta chains from one specimen sequenced in a study of T cell changes during pregnancy in multiple sclerosis. TCRdb's table, derived via immunoSEQ multiplex PCR, lists solely in-frame clones and lacks some. The sample lists some 30,000 clones, 75% to 95% occurring once. The source was CD8+ T cells from peripheral blood mononuclear cells, collected in the second trimester of pregnancy. The receptors were sampled from a female donor in good health, enrolled as a control in a pregnancy study.

The chain recombines TRBV9 with TRBJ1-1; D is possibly TRBD1 (6 bases). CDR3 size: 16 residues. The germline CDR1 and CDR2 sequences are SGDLS and YYNGEE. With 0 bases removed from V and 0 bases from J, the gap between germline ends came to 12 bases. The CDR3 nucleotides are TGTGCCAGCAGCGTAGGACAGGCGAACTTGAACACTGAAGCTTTCTTT. It specifies CASSVGQANLNTEAFF.

This clone was detected only once. The chain uses TRBV15 and TRBJ2-7; D is unclear. Trimming took 7 bases from V and 0 from J, leaving 7 bases between them. Germline values: CDR1 LNHNV, CDR2 YYDKDF (reference sequence). This CDR3 is 12 amino acids long. The CDR3 DNA reads as TGTGCCACCAAACCAGACTCCTACGAGCAGTACTTC. This encodes CATKPDSYEQYF.

CDR3 sequence: CAWRNRDYNEQFF. The DNA of the CDR3 is TGTGCCTGGAGAAACAGGGACTACAATGAGCAGTTCTTC. The genes are TRBV30 and TRBJ2-1; the D gene is possibly TRBD1 (6 bases). CDR3 length: 13 amino acids. Germline loops: CDR1 GTSNPN, CDR2 SVGIG (reference sequence). Trimming took 3 bases from V and 3 from J, leaving 9 bases between them.

The chain links TRBV30 to TRBJ2-5; D possibly corresponds to TRBD1 (6 bases). The germline V gene encodes CDR1 GTSNPN and CDR2 SVGIG (reference sequence). The CDR3 length is 14 residues. The germline V and J ends were trimmed by 4 bases and 4 bases, with 16 bases remaining between them. The CDR3 reads CAWKEDPGVETQYF. In DNA form, the CDR3 reads TGTGCCTGGAAGGAGGATCCAGGGGTAGAGACCCAGTACTTC.

The V gene is TRBV9, the J gene TRBJ2-5; no reliable D call. Germline V gene sequence: CDR1 SGDLS, CDR2 YYNGEE. CDR3 length: 13 amino acids. The V gene lost 0 bases and the J gene lost 4 bases, with 7 bases spanning the gap. DNA of the CDR3: TGTGCCAGCAGCGTAGCTATCACAGAGACCCAGTACTTC. Encoded protein: CASSVAITETQYF.

The V gene is TRBV7-6, the J gene TRBJ2-7; the D gene is possibly TRBD2 (6 bases). Germline CDR1 and CDR2: SGHVS and FNYEAQ. Trimming stripped 1 base from V and 2 bases from J, with 12 bases between. This CDR3 comprises 15 residues. In nucleotides, the CDR3 is TGTGCCAGCAGCTTAGGGGCGGGGCCGGCCTACGAGCAGTACTTC. It is translated as CASSLGAGPAYEQYF.